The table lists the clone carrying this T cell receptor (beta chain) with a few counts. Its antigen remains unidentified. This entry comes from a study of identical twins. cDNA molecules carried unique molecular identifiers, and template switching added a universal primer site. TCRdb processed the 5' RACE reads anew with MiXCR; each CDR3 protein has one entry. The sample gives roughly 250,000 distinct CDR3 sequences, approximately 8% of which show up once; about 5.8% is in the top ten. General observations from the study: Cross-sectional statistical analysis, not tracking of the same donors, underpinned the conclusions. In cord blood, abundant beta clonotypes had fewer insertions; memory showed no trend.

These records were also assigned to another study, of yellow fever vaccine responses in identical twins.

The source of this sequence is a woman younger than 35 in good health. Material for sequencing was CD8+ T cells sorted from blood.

CDR3 sequence reads: CASSLGTGVPYEQYF. In nucleotides, the CDR3 is TGTGCCAGCAGTTTAGGGACAGGGGTCCCCTACGAGCAGTACTTC. The rearrangement joins TRBV28 to TRBJ2-7; 10 positions agree with TRBD1. The ends lost 2 bases at V and 2 bases at J; junction bases unmatched: 3. The germline CDR1 and CDR2 sequences are MDHEN and SYDVKM. The CDR3 totals 15 residues.